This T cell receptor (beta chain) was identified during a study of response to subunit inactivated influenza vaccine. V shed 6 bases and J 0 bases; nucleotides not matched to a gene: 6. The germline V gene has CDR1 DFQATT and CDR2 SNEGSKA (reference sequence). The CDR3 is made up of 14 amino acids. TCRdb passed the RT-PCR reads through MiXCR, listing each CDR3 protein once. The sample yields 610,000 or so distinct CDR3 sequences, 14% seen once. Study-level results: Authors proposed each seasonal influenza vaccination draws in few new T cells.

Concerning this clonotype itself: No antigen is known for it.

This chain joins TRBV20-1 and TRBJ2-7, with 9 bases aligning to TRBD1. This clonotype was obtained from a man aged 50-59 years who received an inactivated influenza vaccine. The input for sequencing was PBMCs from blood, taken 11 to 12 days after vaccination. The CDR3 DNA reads TGCAGTGCAACGACAGGGGGTTACTCCTACGAGCAGTACTTC. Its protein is CSATTGGYSYEQYF.